Presented here are 5 T cell receptor beta chains from one specimen sequenced in a study of T-cell reconstitution after alpha-beta-depleted transplantation in children. Unique molecular identifiers were built into the TCRbeta library. TCRdb reprocessed the PCR reads with MiXCR, giving one entry per CDR3 protein. The sample holds around 380,000 distinct CDR3 sequences, roughly 11% seen once. The sequencing used PBMCs from the stem cell graft donor, collected from the stem cell graft. These TCRs come from a human donor who donated a stem cell graft to a child with acute myeloid leukemia.

This clonotype was seen ten or more times. This chain uses TRBV28 with TRBJ2-2; 12 nucleotides align to TRBD2. Germline values: CDR1 MDHEN, CDR2 SYDVKM. The J segment lost 7 bases and the V segment lost 2 bases, leaving 2 bases of the junction unmatched. The CDR3 is 15 residues long. The DNA for the CDR3 is TGTGCCAGCAGTTTAGGACTAGCGGGAAGCGGGGAGCTGTTTTTT. Encoded protein: CASSLGLAGSGELFF.

As to this clonotype: The conserved final phenylalanine or tryptophan is absent from the CDR3, which likely points to a read error. The chain recombines TRBV7-2 with TRBJ2-1; the D gene is possibly TRBD2 (6 bases). The CDR3 has 12 residues. Trimming took off 2 bases at V and 8 bases at J, with 7 bases between the two ends. Germline CDR1 SGHTA, CDR2 FQGNSA. DNA of the CDR3: TGTGCCAGCAGCTTATCGGGGGATGAGCAGTTCTTG. It codes for CASSLSGDEQFL.

There are many counts of this clonotype. The chain has TRBV27 and TRBJ2-2; the D gene is possibly TRBD2 (6 bases). This CDR3 has 14 residues. Germline V gene lookup returns CDR1 MNHEY and CDR2 SMNVEV (reference sequence). The CDR3 DNA follows: TGTGGTGCGGCGGAGGGGAAGAACACCGGGGAGCTGTTTTTT. This codes for CGAAEGKNTGELFF.

V is TRBV6-5 and J is TRBJ2-2; TRBD1 matches 8 bases. Germline values: CDR1 MNHEY, CDR2 SVGAGI. Trimming removed 0 bases from V and 7 bases from J; junction bases left unmatched: 1. The CDR3 totals 14 residues. For the CDR3, the DNA is TGTGCCAGCAGTTACTCGACAGGGGACGGGGAGCTGTTTTTT. Translation gives CASSYSTGDGELFF.

The chain employs TRBV29-1 and TRBJ2-1, with D unresolved. This CDR3 region has 14 residues. Germline assignment: CDR1 SQVTM and CDR2 ANQGSEA. Trimming shortened V by 5 bases and J by 2 bases, and 13 bases separated the two germline ends. CDR3 sequence reads: CSVNLNAPYNEQFF. The CDR3 nucleotides are TGCAGCGTTAACCTGAATGCCCCCTACAATGAGCAGTTCTTC.